The subject of this entry is one TCR beta chain. In the original workflow: Estimates of nucleated cell counts were drawn from the amplification of reference gene primers. Here immunoSEQ multiplex PCR was the method, and the copy in TCRdb shows in-frame clones only, minus some. Clone size and V and J calls were adopted from that table, with D and trimming inferred from the DNA. The table records approximately 210,000 clones, more than 75% of them present only once. The study drew participants aged about 18 to 89 years from under 30 US areas. Participants were placed into cohorts based on the clinical history they reported. This specimen comes from a study of blood T cell repertoires in COVID-19. On the study more broadly: Sample material is recorded as cDNA or gDNA derived from T cells, B-cell-depleted T cells, or PBMCs.

The germline V gene has CDR1 SGHTA and CDR2 FQGNSA. V was cut by 4 bases and J by 2 bases, with 5 bases left in between. This CDR3 comprises 12 residues. This TCR was sampled from a woman between 45 and 60 years old with acute COVID-19. The specimen sequenced was PBMCs or T cells enriched from blood (not recorded which). V gene TRBV7-2 combines with J gene TRBJ2-5; D is undetermined. DNA for the CDR3: TGTGCCAGCAGCTCAACTCAAGAGACCCAGTACTTC. Protein sequence: CASSSTQETQYF.